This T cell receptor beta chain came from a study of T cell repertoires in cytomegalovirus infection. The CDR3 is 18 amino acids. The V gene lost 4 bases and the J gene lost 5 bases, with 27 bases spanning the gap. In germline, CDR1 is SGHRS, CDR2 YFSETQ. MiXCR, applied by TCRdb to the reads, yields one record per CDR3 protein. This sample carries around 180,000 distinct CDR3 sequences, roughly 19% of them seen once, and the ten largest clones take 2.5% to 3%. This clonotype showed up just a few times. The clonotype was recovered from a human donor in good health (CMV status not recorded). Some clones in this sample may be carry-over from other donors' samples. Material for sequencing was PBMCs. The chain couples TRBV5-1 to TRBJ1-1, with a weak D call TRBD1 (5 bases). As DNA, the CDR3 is TGCGCCAGCAGCCTGCAAGGCACCTCTACACCAAGGGGAACTGAAGCTTTCTTT. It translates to CASSLQGTSTPRGTEAFF.